The entry below gives a single T cell receptor (beta chain) sequence along with its context. The clone's antigen remains unknown. There are no base qualities to consult, and no much larger clone falls within one base. There are 19 amino acids in the CDR3, from cysteine to phenylalanine inclusive. Solely the CDR3 DNA is kept, with 57 bases framed from the first base. V is cut by 2 bases and J by 0 bases, and the space between the germline ends is 22 bases. CDR1 and CDR2, looked up from the germline V gene, are SGHTA and FQGNSA. Collaborating institutions collected whole blood in K2EDTA tubes following their own protocols. For TCRbeta analysis, collaborators shipped samples in one of three forms: frozen whole blood, isolated PBMCs, or DNA extracted from either of those sample types. The immunoSEQ Assay, a bias-controlled multiplex PCR, was used to amplify TCRbeta CDR3 regions from genomic DNA. The original methods were these. The number of nucleated cells in each sample was estimated by amplification of reference gene primers within the assay. Sequence reads were collapsed and filtered to measure the absolute abundance of every unique TCRbeta CDR3 rearrangement. For each sample, productive Simpson clonality was calculated by taking the square root of Simpson's diversity index across productive rearrangements. As stored in TCRdb, this immuneACCESS dataset retains in-frame rearrangements with V and J assigned. A fraction of the clones does not appear; measured against another copy, unresolved V genes explain less than half of the discrepancy, and the remainder lacks a known reason. V and J calls and clone size come straight from that table; D and trimming were deduced from the DNA. Present in this sample are about 250,000 clones, about 79% of which were seen just once. The top ten hold about 8.9% of the sample.

This sample was included in a study of blood T cell repertoires in COVID-19 (dated by TCRdb to 2020 to 2021). Some background on the complete study: Samples covering the acute and convalescent phases of COVID-19 were provided by collaborators in the United States, Italy and Spain. The material from the prospective study consisted of cDNA or gDNA derived from T cells, B-cell-depleted T cells, or PBMCs. Deeply sampled blood TCRbeta repertoires from subjects exposed to, actively infected with, or recovered from COVID-19 were included in the dataset. A freely available public database, intended as a resource for researchers studying the immune response to SARS-CoV-2, is where the repertoires were released. The samples were drawn from two sources: the first 160 participants of the ongoing ImmuneRACE study, and 1,254 subjects contributed by 6 global collaborators. The sample metadata nearly always contained a de-identified subject ID, COVID-19 status, age in years and sex. HLA class I and class II types, where available, came from metadata supplied by the sample provider rather than from assay-based typing.

What the authors observed across the whole study: Clinical and demographic metadata were provided uncurated, with the amount varying by source and participant.

Recombination connected TRBV7-2 to TRBJ2-5; perhaps TRBD2 is the D gene, with 5 bases matching. The sample consisted of peripheral blood. This sequence originates from a man aged 80 or over with acute or convalescent COVID-19. The nucleotides read TGTGCCAGCAGCTTAAAGAGGGCGGGCGCAGCCAACCACCAAGAGACCCAGTACTTC. This translates into CASSLKRAGAANHQETQYF.